This T cell receptor (beta chain) appears in the sequencing data of a study of shared clonotypes between healthy human individuals. Study as a whole: Donors, aged 18 to 49, were a couple of women and a few men. The study's findings and limits: Enrolling few donors narrowed the genetic and exposure-history diversity that was represented. Naive subsets generally exceeded memory subsets in estimated richness. The study found lower generation probabilities in non-shared clonotypes than in those shared by all four donors.

The CDR3 is 15 residues long. V lost 6 bases and J lost 4; bases outside the gene matches: 6. Germline CDR1 reads SNHLY; CDR2 reads FYNNEI. A note on this clone: Antigen unknown.

The method was immunoSEQ multiplex PCR; TCRdb's version includes in-frame clones alone and lacks a portion of them. The table has around 1.1 million clones, 70% to 80% seen once. Sequencing input: memory CD4+ T cells from PBMCs. The subset: CD45RA-negative fraction. This receptor was taken from a man aged 18 to 29 in good health. Some clones in this sample may be carry-over from other donors' samples. V is TRBV2 and J is TRBJ2-2, with 9 bases fitting TRBD2. The CDR3 spells CASRASGKATGELFF. DNA of the CDR3: TGTGCCAGCAGAGCTAGCGGGAAGGCCACCGGGGAGCTGTTTTTT.